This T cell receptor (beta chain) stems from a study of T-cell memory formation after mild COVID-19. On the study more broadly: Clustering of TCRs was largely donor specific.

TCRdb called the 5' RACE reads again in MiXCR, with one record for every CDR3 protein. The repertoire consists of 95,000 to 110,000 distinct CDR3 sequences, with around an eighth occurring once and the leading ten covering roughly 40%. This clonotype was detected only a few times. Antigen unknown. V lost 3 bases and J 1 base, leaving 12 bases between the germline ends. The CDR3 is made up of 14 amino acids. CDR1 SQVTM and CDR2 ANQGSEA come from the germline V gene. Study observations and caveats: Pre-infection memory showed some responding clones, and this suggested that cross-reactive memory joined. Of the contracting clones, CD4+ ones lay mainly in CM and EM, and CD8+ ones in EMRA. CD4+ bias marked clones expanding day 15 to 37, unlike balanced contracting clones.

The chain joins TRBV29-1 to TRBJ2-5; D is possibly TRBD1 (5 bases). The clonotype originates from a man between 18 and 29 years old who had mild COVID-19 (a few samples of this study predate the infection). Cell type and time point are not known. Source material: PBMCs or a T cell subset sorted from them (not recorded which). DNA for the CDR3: TGCAGCGTTGAGCCTTTAGACAGCCAAGAGACCCAGTACTTC. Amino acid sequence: CSVEPLDSQETQYF.